These T cell receptor beta chains were read from a single sample in a study of identical twins. TCRdb re-analysed the 5' RACE reads in MiXCR, keeping a single row per CDR3 protein. This sample yields roughly 1.6 million distinct CDR3 sequences, of which roughly 35% are seen a single time; about 0.25% belongs to the top ten. Sample: cord blood. The receptors come from a newborn girl in good health. CDR3s include the opening cysteine and the closing phenylalanine or tryptophan. A D gene is named only where the DNA matches it firmly. Clone size is shown for a subset of rows, as once, few, many or a class of expanded clone.

J gene	clone size	D gene	V gene	CDR3 length	CDR3 DNA	CDR3 protein
TRBJ2-7	many	TRBD2	TRBV28	13	TGTGCCAGCAGTTCTAGCGGGCCCTACGAGCAGTACTTC	CASSSSGPYEQYF
TRBJ1-1	few	TRBD1	TRBV9	15	TGTGCCAGCAGCGTAGTTCAGGGGGAAAACACTGAAGCTTTCTTT	CASSVVQGENTEAFF
TRBJ1-1	NA	NA	TRBV5-1	13	TGCGCCAGCAGCTACGTCACCAACACTGAAGCTTTCTTT	CASSYVTNTEAFF
TRBJ2-3	few	NA	TRBV12-3/TRBV12-4	18	TGTGCCAGCTCGATTACCAGTTTATGGCGGGATACCACAGATACGCAGTATTTT	CASSITSLWRDTTDTQYF
TRBJ1-1	NA	NA	TRBV5-1	15	TGCGCCAGCAGCTCAGAGGGGATGGTGAACACTGAAGCTTTCTTT	CASSSEGMVNTEAFF
TRBJ1-2	NA	NA	TRBV3-1	14	TGTGCCAGCAGCCAAACCGGTCCAGGGGAAGGCTACACCTTC	CASSQTGPGEGYTF
TRBJ1-4	NA	NA	TRBV6-6	14	TGTGCCAGCAGTCATTGGACAAGCAATGAAAAACTGTTTTTT	CASSHWTSNEKLFF
TRBJ1-6	NA	NA	TRBV30	11	TGTGCCTGGAGCGCGGGAGGAGTGCTCCACTTT	CAWSAGGVLHF
TRBJ1-4	NA	TRBD1	TRBV2	14	TGTGCCAGCAGTGGACGGACAGGGAGGGAAGAACTGTTTTTT	CASSGRTGREELFF
TRBJ1-2	NA	TRBD1	TRBV28	16	TGTGCCGGCAGCATAAGGACAGGGGACGACAACTATGGCTACACCTTC	CAGSIRTGDDNYGYTF
TRBJ2-1	NA	TRBD2	TRBV6-1	13	TGTGCCAGCCGTCTAGCGGGAGGCAGGGATCAGTTCTTC	CASRLAGGRDQFF
TRBJ2-1	NA	NA	TRBV28	16	TGTGCCAGCAGTTTAGAGATGGCGGGGCCTTACAATGGGCAGTTCTTC	CASSLEMAGPYNGQFF
TRBJ1-5	few	TRBD1	TRBV20-1	15	TGCAGTGCTACCTCGGACAGGGGAAGGCGTCAGCCCCAGCATTTT	CSATSDRGRRQPQHF
TRBJ1-4	NA	NA	TRBV24-1	17	TGTGCCACCCTAGTTATGGTGAAGGGGACAAGTTCTGGAAAACTGTTTTTT	CATLVMVKGTSSGKLFF
TRBJ2-1	NA	TRBD2	TRBV10-3	15	TGTGCCATCAGTGACCCCGGACTAGCGGGAAATGAGCAGTTCTTC	CAISDPGLAGNEQFF
TRBJ2-7	few	TRBD2	TRBV7-6	20	TGTGCCAGCAGCTTAAATCGGATCGGGACTAGCGCAACCGCGGGCTACGAGCAGTACTTC	CASSLNRIGTSATAGYEQYF
TRBJ2-2	once	NA	TRBV20-1	15	TGCAGTGCTAGAGGGCTAGGCTTGGACACCGGGGAGCTGTTTTTT	CSARGLGLDTGELFF
TRBJ2-7	NA	NA	TRBV30	15	TGTGCCTGGAGTGTATTGAGGGAATCTCTCTACGAGCAGTACTTC	CAWSVLRESLYEQYF
TRBJ2-6	NA	NA	TRBV10-3	14	TGTGCCATCAGTGAGGACTCTGGGGCCAACGTCCTGACTTTC	CAISEDSGANVLTF
TRBJ1-3	NA	TRBD1	TRBV12-3/TRBV12-4	15	TGTGCCAGCACCTTGAACAGGGGCTCTGGAAACACCATATATTTT	CASTLNRGSGNTIYF
TRBJ2-3	few	TRBD2	TRBV20-1	15	TGCAGTGCTAGGCGGACTAGCGGGGGAACAGATACGCAGTATTTT	CSARRTSGGTDTQYF
TRBJ2-1	few	NA	TRBV12-3/TRBV12-4	15	TGTGCCAGCAGTTTTAGGTGGGGGCCGCTAGCCGAGCAGTTCTTC	CASSFRWGPLAEQFF
TRBJ1-1	few	NA	TRBV5-1	14	TGCGCCAGCAGCGGACGTTCCATGAACACTGAAGCTTTCTTT	CASSGRSMNTEAFF
TRBJ1-2	NA	TRBD1	TRBV28	16	TGTACCAGCAGTCCTCCCCCCCGGGACAGTAACTATGGCTACACCTTC	CTSSPPPRDSNYGYTF
TRBJ2-1	NA	TRBD2	TRBV15	14	TGTGCCGCCAGTTGGACTAGCGAAAACAATGAGCAGTTCTTC	CAASWTSENNEQFF
TRBJ2-7	few	TRBD1	TRBV20-1	16	TGCAGTGCTAGAGATCTAAGACAGGGTCTCTCCTACGAGCAGTACTTC	CSARDLRQGLSYEQYF
TRBJ1-1	few	NA	TRBV20-1	14	TGCAGTGCTAGAGATTCTGGCCGAAAGGATGAAGCTTTCTTT	CSARDSGRKDEAFF
TRBJ2-5	NA	TRBD1	TRBV12-3/TRBV12-4	15	TGTGCCAGCAGTATCGGGACAGCCTACCATGAGACCCAGTACTTC	CASSIGTAYHETQYF
TRBJ2-5	NA	TRBD2	TRBV6-5	15	TGTGCCAGCAGTTACGACGGACTAGCCTACAATGAGCAGTACTTC	CASSYDGLAYNEQYF
TRBJ2-7	many	NA	TRBV11-2	15	TGTGCCAGCAGCCCGATACAGGGTAACCCCTACGAGCAGTACTTC	CASSPIQGNPYEQYF
TRBJ1-2	NA	NA	TRBV30	13	TGTGCCTGGAGTGTGGTCCGGGGCAGTGGCTACACCTTC	CAWSVVRGSGYTF
TRBJ1-2	few	NA	TRBV7-9	14	TGTGCCAGCAGCCGACTTGGGACTGCCTATGGCTACACCTTC	CASSRLGTAYGYTF
TRBJ2-7	NA	NA	TRBV2	15	TGTGCCAGCAGTGTGGGTCGGCTAGCTGACTACGAGCAGTACTTC	CASSVGRLADYEQYF
TRBJ2-3	NA	NA	TRBV28	15	TGTGCCAGCAGTCTCCCCTGGGGGCGCACAGATACGCAGTATTTT	CASSLPWGRTDTQYF
TRBJ2-3	NA	TRBD2	TRBV20-1	15	TGCAGTGCTAGGAGAGGGGGGACTAGCGGGAGGGCCGTGTATTTT	CSARRGGTSGRAVYF
TRBJ1-5	NA	NA	TRBV10-3	20	TGTGCCATCAGTGAGCTCGTTGTTGGGGATCCAAGCTATAGCAATCAGCCCCAGCATTTT	CAISELVVGDPSYSNQPQHF
TRBJ2-1	few	NA	TRBV12-3/TRBV12-4	13	TGTGCCAGCAGTTTATCGCCCGCTAGCAGGCGGTTCTTC	CASSLSPASRRFF
TRBJ1-5	few	NA	TRBV2	14	TGTGCCAGCAGTGAAGGAAACAGGGTTCAGCCCCAGCATTTT	CASSEGNRVQPQHF
TRBJ2-7	NA	TRBD2	TRBV20-1	15	TGCAGTGCTAGGGGGCGGGAGGGCCCGTCCTACGAGCAGTACTTC	CSARGREGPSYEQYF
TRBJ2-7	NA	NA	TRBV21-1	15	TGTGCCAGCAGCCCAAGAGGGGACACCTCCTACGAGCAGTACTTC	CASSPRGDTSYEQYF
TRBJ1-4	few	NA	TRBV20-1	14	TGCAGTGCTAGAGCGGCTCCAACTAATGAAAAACTGTTTTTT	CSARAAPTNEKLFF
TRBJ1-1	few	TRBD1	TRBV10-3	15	TGTGCCATCTCTAATTCAAAGCAGGGGGCCCCCGAAGCTTTCTTT	CAISNSKQGAPEAFF
TRBJ2-1	NA	NA	TRBV3-1	17	TGTGCCAGCAGCCAAGATCCAGGGGCGGGTCAACGGGATGAGCAGTTCTTC	CASSQDPGAGQRDEQFF
TRBJ2-5	NA	NA	TRBV20-1	13	TGCAGTGCTAGGGAAGTCAGGCAAGAGACCCAGTACTTC	CSAREVRQETQYF
TRBJ2-7	NA	NA	TRBV7-9	16	TGTGCCAGCAGCTTAGCGCTACGGACTACCATCTACGAGCAGTACTTC	CASSLALRTTIYEQYF
TRBJ1-2	few	NA	TRBV10-3	14	TGTGCCATCAGTGAAAGGCAGGGTGAAGATGGCTACACCTTC	CAISERQGEDGYTF
TRBJ2-3	NA	NA	TRBV3-1	13	TGTGCCAGCAGCCAAAGGGGCTCAGATACGCAGTATTTT	CASSQRGSDTQYF
TRBJ1-2	NA	NA	TRBV20-1	15	TGCAGTGCTAGAGATCTCGGACACCAAAACTATGGCTACACCTTC	CSARDLGHQNYGYTF
TRBJ2-5	NA	NA	TRBV5-6	16	TGTGCCAGCAGTTACCGTGGAGGGTGGGGGCAAGAGACCCAGTACTTC	CASSYRGGWGQETQYF
TRBJ2-7	NA	NA	TRBV20-1	17	TGCAGTGCTAGTCTAGACCCTACGGGAACCGTAACCTACGAGCAGTACTTC	CSASLDPTGTVTYEQYF
TRBJ2-7	NA	NA	TRBV20-1	14	TGCAGTGCCCCCGGCCTCAAGGGCTACAATGAGCAGTACTTC	CSAPGLKGYNEQYF
TRBJ1-6	NA	TRBD1	TRBV14	15	TGTGCCAGCAGCCAAGATCAAGGGGGCTGGTCACCCCTCCACTTT	CASSQDQGGWSPLHF
TRBJ2-3	many	NA	TRBV5-1	17	TGCGCCAGCAGCGTTGGCCCGACGACTAGTGCAACAGATACGCAGTATTTT	CASSVGPTTSATDTQYF
TRBJ2-4	NA	TRBD1	TRBV6-1	16	TGTGCCAGCAGTCCCCAAGACAGGGGGCTTTGGAACATTCAGTACTTC	CASSPQDRGLWNIQYF
TRBJ1-2	many	NA	TRBV20-1	11	TGCAGTGCTAGTCAGAACTATGGCTACACCTTC	CSASQNYGYTF
TRBJ2-3	NA	TRBD2	TRBV4-2	15	TGTGCCAGCAGCTCCCGGGGGGGCCAACCAGATACGCAGTATTTT	CASSSRGGQPDTQYF
TRBJ2-1	NA	TRBD1	TRBV29-1	13	TGCAGCGCCGACGGACAGGGGCTGGGTGAGCAGTTCTTC	CSADGQGLGEQFF
TRBJ2-1	NA	NA	TRBV12-3/TRBV12-4	11	TGTGCCACCATGATTAGGAATGAGCAGTTCTTC	CATMIRNEQFF